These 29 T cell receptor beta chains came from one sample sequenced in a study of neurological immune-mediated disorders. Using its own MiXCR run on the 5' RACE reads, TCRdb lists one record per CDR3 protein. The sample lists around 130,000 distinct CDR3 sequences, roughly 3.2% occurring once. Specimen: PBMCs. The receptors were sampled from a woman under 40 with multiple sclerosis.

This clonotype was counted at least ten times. The CDR3 reads CASSQPGGQPQHF. CDR3 DNA: TGTGCCAGCAGTCAGCCGGGAGGTCAGCCCCAGCATTTT. V usage is TRBV6-5 and J usage is TRBJ1-5; D is ambiguous. Per germline, CDR1 MNHEY and CDR2 SVGAGI. V was clipped by 5 bases and J by 6 bases, with 11 bases between them. The CDR3 length is 13 residues.

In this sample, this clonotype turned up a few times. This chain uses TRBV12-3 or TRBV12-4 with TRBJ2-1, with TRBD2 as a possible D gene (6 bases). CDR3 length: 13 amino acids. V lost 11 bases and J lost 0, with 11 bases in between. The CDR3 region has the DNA TGTGCCGTCGAGGGAGGCTCCTACAATGAGCAGTTCTTC. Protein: CAVEGGSYNEQFF.

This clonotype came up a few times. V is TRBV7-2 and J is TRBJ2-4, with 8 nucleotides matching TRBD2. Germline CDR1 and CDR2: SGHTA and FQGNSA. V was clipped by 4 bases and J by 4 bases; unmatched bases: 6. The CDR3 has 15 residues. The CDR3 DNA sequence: TGTGCCAGCAGCTCGGGGGGGGAGAGGAAAAACATTCAGTACTTC. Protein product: CASSSGGERKNIQYF.

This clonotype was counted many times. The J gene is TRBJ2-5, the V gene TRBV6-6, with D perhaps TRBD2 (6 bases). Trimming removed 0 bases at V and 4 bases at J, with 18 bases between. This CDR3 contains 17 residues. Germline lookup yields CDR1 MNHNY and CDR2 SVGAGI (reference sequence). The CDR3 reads CASSYSSQEGVLETQYF. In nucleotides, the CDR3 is TGTGCCAGCAGTTACTCGAGTCAGGAGGGAGTGTTAGAGACCCAGTACTTC.

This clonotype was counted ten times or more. The CDR3 DNA sequence: TGTGCCAGCAAGGACCGGAGGACTAGCGGGAGAGGCGGGGAGCTGTTTTTT. It translates to CASKDRRTSGRGGELFF. The chain carries TRBV7-8 and TRBJ2-2; 13 bases map to TRBD2. The germline CDR1 and CDR2 sequences are SGHVS and FQNEAQ. The junction had 12 bases not matched to a gene; V was cut back by 7 bases and J by 7 bases. CDR3 size: 17 residues.

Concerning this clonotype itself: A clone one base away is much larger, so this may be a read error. The CDR3 DNA reads as TGTGCCAGCAGTTGCAAAGAGGGGGCTGAAGCTTTCTTT. Protein sequence: CASSCKEGAEAFF. The chain carries TRBV6-5 and TRBJ1-1; tentatively, D is TRBD1 (6 bases). V shed 4 bases and J shed 6 bases, with 12 bases lying between them. The CDR3 totals 13 residues. Germline V CDR1 and CDR2: MNHEY, SVGAGI.

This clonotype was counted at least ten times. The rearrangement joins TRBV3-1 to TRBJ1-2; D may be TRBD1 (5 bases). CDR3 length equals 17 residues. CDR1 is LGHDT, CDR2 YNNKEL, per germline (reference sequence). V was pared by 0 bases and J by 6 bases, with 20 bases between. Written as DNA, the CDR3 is TGTGCCAGCAGCCAAGATAATCCCTCTGGGGCGAGTAATGGCTACACCTTC. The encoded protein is CASSQDNPSGASNGYTF.

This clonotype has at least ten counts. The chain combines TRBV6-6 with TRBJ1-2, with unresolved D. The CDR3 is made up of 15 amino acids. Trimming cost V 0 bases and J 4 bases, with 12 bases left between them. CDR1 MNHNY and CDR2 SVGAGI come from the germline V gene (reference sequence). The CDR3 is CASSYSMAAVYGYTF. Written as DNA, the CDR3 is TGTGCCAGCAGTTACTCGATGGCAGCCGTCTATGGCTACACCTTC.

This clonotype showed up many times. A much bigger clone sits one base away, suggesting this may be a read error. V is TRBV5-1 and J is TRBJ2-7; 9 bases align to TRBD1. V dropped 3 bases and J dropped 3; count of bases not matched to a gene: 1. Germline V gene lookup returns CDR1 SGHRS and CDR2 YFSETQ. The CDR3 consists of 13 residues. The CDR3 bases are TGCGCCAGCAGCTCGACAGGGGGCTACGAGCAGTACTTC. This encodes CASSSTGGYEQYF.

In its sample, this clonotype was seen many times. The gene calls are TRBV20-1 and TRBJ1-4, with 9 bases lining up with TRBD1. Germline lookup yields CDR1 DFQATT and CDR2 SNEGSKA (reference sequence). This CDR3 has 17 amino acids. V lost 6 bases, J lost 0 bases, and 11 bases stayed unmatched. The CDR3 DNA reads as TGCAGTGCCCCTGGGGACAGGGAGGGTGCAACTAATGAAAAACTGTTTTTT. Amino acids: CSAPGDREGATNEKLFF.

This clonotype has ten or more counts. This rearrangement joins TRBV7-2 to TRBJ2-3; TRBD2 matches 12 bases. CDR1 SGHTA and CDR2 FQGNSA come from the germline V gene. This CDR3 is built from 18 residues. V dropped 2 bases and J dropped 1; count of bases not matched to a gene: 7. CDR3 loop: CASSLLAGGPRGTDTQYF. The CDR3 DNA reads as TGTGCCAGCAGCTTACTAGCGGGGGGGCCTCGGGGCACAGATACGCAGTATTTT.

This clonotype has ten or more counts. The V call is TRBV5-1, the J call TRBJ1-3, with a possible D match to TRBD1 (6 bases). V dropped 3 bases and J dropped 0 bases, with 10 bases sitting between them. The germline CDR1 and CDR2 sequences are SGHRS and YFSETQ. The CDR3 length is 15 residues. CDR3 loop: CASSYDRRSGNTIYF. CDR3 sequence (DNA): TGCGCCAGCAGCTACGACAGGCGCTCTGGAAACACCATATATTTT. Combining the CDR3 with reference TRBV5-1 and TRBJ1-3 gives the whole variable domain KAGVTQTPRYLIKTRGQQVTLSCSPISGHRSVSWYQQTPGQGLQFLFEYFSETQRNKGNFPGRFSGRQFSNSRSEMNVSTLELGDSALYLCASSYDRRSGNTIYFGEGSWLTVV.

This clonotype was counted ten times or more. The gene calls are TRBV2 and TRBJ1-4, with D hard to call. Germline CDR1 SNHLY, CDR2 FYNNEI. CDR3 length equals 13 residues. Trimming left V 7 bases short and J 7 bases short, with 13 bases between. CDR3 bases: TGTGCCAGCAAAATGACCGTTGTTGAAAAACTGTTTTTT. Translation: CASKMTVVEKLFF.

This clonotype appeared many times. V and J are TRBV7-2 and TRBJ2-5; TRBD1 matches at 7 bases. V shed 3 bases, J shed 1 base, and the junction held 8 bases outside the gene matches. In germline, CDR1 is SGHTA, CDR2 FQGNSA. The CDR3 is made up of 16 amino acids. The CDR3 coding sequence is TGTGCCAGCAGCTTCCACAGTGGGACAGCCCAAGAGACCCAGTACTTC. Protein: CASSFHSGTAQETQYF.

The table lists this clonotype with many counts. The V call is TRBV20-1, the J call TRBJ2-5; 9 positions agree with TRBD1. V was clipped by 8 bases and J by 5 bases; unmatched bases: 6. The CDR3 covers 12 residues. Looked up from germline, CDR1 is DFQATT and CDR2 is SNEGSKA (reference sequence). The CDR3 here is CSQGTGRETQYF. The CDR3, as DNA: TGCAGTCAAGGGACAGGGCGGGAGACCCAGTACTTC.

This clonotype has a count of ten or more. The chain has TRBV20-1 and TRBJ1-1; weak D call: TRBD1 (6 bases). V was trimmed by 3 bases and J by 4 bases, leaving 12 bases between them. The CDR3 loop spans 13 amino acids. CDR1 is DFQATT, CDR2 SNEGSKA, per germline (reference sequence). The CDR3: CSASNRAGTEAFF. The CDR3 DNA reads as TGCAGTGCTAGTAACAGGGCAGGCACTGAAGCTTTCTTT.

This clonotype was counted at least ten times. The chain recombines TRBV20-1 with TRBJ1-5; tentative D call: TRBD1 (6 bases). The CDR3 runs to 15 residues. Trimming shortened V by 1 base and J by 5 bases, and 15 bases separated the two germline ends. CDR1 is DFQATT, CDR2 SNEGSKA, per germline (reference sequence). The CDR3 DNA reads TGCAGTGCTAGAGTGTCGGGGGGCCGAGATCAGCCCCAGCATTTT. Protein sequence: CSARVSGGRDQPQHF.

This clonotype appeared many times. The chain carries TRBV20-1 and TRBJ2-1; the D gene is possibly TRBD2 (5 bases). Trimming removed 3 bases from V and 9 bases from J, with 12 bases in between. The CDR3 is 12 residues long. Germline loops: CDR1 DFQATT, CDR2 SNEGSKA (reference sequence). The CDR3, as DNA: TGCAGTGCTAGTCGGGGTAATGGTGAGCAGTTCTTC. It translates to CSASRGNGEQFF.

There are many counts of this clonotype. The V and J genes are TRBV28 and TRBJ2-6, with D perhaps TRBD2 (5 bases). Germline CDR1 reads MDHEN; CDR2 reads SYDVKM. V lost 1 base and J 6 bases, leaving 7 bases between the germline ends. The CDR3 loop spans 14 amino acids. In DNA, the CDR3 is TGTGCCAGCAGTTTATACGGGGTGGCCAACGTCCTGACTTTC. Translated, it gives CASSLYGVANVLTF.

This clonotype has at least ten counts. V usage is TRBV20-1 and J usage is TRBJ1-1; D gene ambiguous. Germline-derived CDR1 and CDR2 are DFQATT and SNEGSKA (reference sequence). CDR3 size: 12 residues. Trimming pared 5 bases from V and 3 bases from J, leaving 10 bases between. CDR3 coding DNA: TGCAGTGCTCGGGAGAGGGACACTGAAGCTTTCTTT. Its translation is CSARERDTEAFF.

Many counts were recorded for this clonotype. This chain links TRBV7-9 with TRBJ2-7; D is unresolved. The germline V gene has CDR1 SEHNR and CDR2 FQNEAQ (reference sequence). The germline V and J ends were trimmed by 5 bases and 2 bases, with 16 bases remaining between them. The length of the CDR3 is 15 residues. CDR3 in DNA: TGTGCCAGCAGCCTTCGTGCGGACCCCCCCTACGAGCAGTACTTC. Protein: CASSLRADPPYEQYF.

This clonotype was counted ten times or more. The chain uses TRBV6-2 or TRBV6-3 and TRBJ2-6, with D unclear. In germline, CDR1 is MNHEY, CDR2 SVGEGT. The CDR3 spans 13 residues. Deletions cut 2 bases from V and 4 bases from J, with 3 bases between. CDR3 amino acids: CASSYGGANVLTF. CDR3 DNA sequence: TGTGCCAGCAGTTACGGCGGGGCCAACGTCCTGACTTTC.

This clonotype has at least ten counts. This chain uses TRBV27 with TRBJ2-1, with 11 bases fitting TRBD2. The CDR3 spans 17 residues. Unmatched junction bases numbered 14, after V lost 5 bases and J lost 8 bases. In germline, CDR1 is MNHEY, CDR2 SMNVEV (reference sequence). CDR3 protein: CASSLVAGGPYGDEQFF. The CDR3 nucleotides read TGTGCCAGCAGTCTAGTAGCGGGAGGGCCGTATGGCGATGAGCAGTTCTTC.

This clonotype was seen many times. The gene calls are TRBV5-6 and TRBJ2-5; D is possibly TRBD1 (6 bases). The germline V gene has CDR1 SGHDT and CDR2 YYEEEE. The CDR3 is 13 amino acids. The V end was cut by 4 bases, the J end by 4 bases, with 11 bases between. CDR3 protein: CASSAGQRETQYF. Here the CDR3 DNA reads TGTGCCAGCAGCGCCGGACAGCGAGAGACCCAGTACTTC.

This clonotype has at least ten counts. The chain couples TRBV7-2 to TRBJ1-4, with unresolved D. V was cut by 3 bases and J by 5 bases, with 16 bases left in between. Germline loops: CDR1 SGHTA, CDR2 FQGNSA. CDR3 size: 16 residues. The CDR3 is CASSFQFAGRNEKLFF. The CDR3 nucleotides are TGTGCCAGCAGCTTTCAATTTGCAGGAAGAAATGAAAAACTGTTTTTT.

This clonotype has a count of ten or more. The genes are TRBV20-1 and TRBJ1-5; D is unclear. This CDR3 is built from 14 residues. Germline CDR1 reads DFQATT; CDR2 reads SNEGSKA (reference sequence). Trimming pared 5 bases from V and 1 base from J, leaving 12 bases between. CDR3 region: CSAFTGGSNQPQHF. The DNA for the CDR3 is TGCAGTGCTTTTACCGGTGGAAGCAATCAGCCCCAGCATTTT.

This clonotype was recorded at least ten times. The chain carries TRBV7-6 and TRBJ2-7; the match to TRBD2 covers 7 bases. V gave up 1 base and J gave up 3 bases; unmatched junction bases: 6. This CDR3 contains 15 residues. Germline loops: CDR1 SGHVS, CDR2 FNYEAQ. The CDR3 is CASSLEPGGFYEQYF. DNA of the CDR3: TGTGCCAGCAGCTTAGAACCGGGAGGCTTCTACGAGCAGTACTTC.

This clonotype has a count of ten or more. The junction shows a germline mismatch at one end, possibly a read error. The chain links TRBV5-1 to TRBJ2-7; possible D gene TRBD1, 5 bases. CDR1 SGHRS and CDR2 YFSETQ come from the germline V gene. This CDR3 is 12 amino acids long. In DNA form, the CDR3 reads TGTGCCAGCAGCTCCCAGGGTTACGAGCAGTACTTC. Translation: CASSSQGYEQYF.

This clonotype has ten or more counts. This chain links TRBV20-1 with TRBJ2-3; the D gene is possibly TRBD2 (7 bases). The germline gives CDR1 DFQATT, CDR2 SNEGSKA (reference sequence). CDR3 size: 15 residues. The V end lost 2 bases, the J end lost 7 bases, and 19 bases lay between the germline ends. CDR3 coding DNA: TGCAGTGCTAGATACCTGGGCGGGGGCGGATATACGCAGTATTTT. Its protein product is CSARYLGGGGYTQYF.